The 2 T cell receptor beta chains below all came from one sample that was sequenced in a study of blood T cell repertoires in COVID-19 (dated by TCRdb to the early 2020s). Library preparation employed the immunoSEQ multiplex PCR assay. TCRdb obtained this table from immuneACCESS and retained in-frame rearrangements with V and J assigned. These tables miss some clones; where compared with another copy, unresolved V genes account for less than half of the shortfall, and the remainder is unexplained. The sample table records 150,000 to 200,000 clones; 80% to 85% of these occur just once. Of the sample, under 3% is held by the ten largest clones. Sequencing was carried out using peripheral blood. These receptors were taken from a human donor with acute or convalescent COVID-19. The donor label of this sample is uncertain.

This chain uses TRBV7-2 with TRBJ2-1; 8 bases match TRBD2. The CDR3 consists of 15 residues. The V gene end was trimmed by 5 bases and the J gene end by 4 bases; junction bases not matched to a gene: 7. CDR1 is SGHTA, CDR2 FQGNSA, per germline. In DNA form, the CDR3 reads TGTGCCAGCAGCCGGGAGGGCGTCCTTTACAATGAGCAGTTCTTC. This translates into CASSREGVLYNEQFF.

V is TRBV6-2 or TRBV6-3 and J is TRBJ1-1; D is possibly TRBD1 (6 bases). V was trimmed by 3 bases and J by 2 bases, leaving 16 bases between them. The CDR3 totals 16 residues. Germline lookup yields CDR1 MNHEY and CDR2 SVGEGT. CDR3 DNA sequence: TGTGCCAGCAGTTATGAGGGAGGGGGACCCAACACTGAAGCTTTCTTT. Its translation is CASSYEGGGPNTEAFF.